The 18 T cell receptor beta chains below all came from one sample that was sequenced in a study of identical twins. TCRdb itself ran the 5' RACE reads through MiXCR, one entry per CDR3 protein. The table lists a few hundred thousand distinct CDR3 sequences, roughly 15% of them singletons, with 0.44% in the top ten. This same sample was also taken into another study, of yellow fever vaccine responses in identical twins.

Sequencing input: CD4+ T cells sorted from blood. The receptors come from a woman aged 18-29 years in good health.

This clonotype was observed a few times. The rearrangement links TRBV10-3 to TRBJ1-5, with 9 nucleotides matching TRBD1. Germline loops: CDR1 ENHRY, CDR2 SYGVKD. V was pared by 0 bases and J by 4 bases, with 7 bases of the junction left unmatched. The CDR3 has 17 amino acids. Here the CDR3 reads CAISESMGQGQNQPQHF. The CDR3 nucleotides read TGTGCCATCAGTGAGTCGATGGGACAGGGTCAGAATCAGCCCCAGCATTTT.

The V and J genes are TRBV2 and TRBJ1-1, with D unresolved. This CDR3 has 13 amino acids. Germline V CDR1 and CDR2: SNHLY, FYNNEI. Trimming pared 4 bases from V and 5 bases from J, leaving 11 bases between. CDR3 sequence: CASSGQVRTEAFF. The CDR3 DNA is TGTGCCAGCAGTGGGCAGGTTCGGACTGAAGCTTTCTTT.

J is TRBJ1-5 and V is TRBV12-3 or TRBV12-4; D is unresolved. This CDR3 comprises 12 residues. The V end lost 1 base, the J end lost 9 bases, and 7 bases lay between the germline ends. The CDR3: CASSLGGTPQHF. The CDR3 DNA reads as TGTGCCAGCAGTTTAGGGGGTACGCCCCAGCATTTT.

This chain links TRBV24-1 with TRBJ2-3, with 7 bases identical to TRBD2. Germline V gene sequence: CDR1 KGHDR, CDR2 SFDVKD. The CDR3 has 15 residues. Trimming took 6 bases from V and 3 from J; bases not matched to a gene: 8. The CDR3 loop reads CATSRGEKGTDTQYF. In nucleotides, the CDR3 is TGTGCCACCAGTCGGGGGGAGAAGGGGACAGATACGCAGTATTTT.

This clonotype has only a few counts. CDR3 protein: CASSPGTSGTAYEQYF. As DNA, the CDR3 is TGCGCCAGCAGCCCGGGGACTAGCGGGACCGCCTACGAGCAGTACTTC. The J gene is TRBJ2-7, the V gene TRBV5-1, with TRBD2 matching 13 bases. The CDR3 runs to 16 residues. V trimming: 4 bases; J trimming: 2 bases; junction bases outside the gene matches: 6. Germline V gives CDR1 SGHRS, CDR2 YFSETQ.

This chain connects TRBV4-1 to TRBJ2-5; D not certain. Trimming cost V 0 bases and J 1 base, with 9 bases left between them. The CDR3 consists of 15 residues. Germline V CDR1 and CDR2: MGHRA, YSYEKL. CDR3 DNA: TGCGCCAGCAGCCAAGAGGGTCTTGTCCAAGAGACCCAGTACTTC. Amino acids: CASSQEGLVQETQYF.

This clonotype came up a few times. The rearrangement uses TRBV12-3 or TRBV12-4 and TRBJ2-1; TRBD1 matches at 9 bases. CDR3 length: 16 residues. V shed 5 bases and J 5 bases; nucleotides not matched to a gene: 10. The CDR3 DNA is TGTGCCAGCAGTCCTGCCTCCGGGACAGGGAACAATGAGCAGTTCTTC. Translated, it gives CASSPASGTGNNEQFF.

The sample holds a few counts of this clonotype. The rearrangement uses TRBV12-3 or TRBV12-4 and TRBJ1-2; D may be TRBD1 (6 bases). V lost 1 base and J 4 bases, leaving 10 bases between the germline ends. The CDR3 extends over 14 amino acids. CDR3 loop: CASSLGGPGYGYTF. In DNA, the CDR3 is TGTGCCAGCAGTTTAGGGGGGCCGGGCTATGGCTACACCTTC.

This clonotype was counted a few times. CDR3 bases: TGCGCCAGCAGCTTGGGACTAGCGGGGGGGTTCTATGAGCAGTTCTTC. This translates into CASSLGLAGGFYEQFF. V usage is TRBV5-1 and J usage is TRBJ2-1; TRBD2 aligns across 14 bases. The V gene's germline CDR1 is SGHRS and CDR2 YFSETQ. J gave up 8 bases and V 0 bases, and 4 bases lay outside the gene matches. The CDR3 has 16 residues.

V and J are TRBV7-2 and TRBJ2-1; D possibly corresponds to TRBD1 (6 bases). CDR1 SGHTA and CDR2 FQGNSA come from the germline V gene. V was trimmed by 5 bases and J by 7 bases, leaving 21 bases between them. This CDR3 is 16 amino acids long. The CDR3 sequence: CASSPGTSPLGNEQFF. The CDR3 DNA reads TGTGCCAGCAGCCCCGGGACATCTCCCTTGGGGAATGAGCAGTTCTTC.

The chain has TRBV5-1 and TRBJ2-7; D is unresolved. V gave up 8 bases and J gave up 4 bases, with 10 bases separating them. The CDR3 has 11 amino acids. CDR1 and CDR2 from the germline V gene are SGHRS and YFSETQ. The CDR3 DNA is TGCGCCAGAGTAGACGGATACGAGCAGTACGTC. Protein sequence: CARVDGYEQYV.

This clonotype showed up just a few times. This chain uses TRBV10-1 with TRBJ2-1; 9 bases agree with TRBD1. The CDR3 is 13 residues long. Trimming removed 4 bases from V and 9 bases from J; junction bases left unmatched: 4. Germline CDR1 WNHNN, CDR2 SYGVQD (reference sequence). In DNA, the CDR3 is TGCGCCAGCAGTGCACAGGGGGCAGGTGAGCAGTTCTTC. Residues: CASSAQGAGEQFF.

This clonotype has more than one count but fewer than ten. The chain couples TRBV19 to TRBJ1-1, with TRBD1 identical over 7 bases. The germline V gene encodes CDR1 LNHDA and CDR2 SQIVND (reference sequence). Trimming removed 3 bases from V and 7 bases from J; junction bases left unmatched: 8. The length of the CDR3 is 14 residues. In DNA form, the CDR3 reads TGTGCCAGTAGTATTGAGGGGTGGGACAGTGAAGCTTTCTTT. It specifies CASSIEGWDSEAFF.

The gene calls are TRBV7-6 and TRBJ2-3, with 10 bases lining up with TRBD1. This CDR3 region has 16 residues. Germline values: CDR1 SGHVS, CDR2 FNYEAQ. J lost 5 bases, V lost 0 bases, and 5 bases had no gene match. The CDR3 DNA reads TGTGCCAGCAGCTTAGCGGGACAGGGGTTGGGAGATACGCAGTATTTT. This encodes CASSLAGQGLGDTQYF.

CDR3 in DNA: TGCAGTGCCCCGTCGGCTCCCTTTGATGAGCAGTTCTTC. Translation gives CSAPSAPFDEQFF. The chain combines TRBV20-1 with TRBJ2-1; no reliable D call. The CDR3 has 13 residues. V lost 6 bases and J 8 bases, leaving 17 bases between the germline ends. Germline CDR1 DFQATT, CDR2 SNEGSKA (reference sequence).

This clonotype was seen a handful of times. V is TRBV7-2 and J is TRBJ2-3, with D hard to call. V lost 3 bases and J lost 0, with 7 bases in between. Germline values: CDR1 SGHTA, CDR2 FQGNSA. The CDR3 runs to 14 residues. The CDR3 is CASSFDFSTDTQYF. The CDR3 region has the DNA TGTGCCAGCAGCTTCGATTTCAGCACAGATACGCAGTATTTT.

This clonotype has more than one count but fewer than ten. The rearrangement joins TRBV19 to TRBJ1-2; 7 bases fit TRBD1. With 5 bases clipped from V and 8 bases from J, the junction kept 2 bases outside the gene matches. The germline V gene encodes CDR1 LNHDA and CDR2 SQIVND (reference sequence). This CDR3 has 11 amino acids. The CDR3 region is CASSLQGGYTF. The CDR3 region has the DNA TGTGCCAGTAGTCTACAGGGGGGCTACACCTTC.

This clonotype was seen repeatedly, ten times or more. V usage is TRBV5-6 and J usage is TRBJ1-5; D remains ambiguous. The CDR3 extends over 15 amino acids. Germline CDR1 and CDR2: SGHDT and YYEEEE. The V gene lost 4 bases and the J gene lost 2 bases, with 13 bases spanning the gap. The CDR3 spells CASSPGPTGNQPQHF. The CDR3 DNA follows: TGTGCCAGCAGCCCTGGACCCACAGGCAATCAGCCCCAGCATTTT. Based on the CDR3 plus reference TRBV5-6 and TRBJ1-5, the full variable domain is DAGVTQSPTHLIKTRGQQVTLRCSPKSGHDTVSWYQQALGQGPQFIFQYYEEEERQRGNFPDRFSGHQFPNYSSELNVNALLLGDSALYLCASSPGPTGNQPQHFGDGTRLSIL.